This T cell receptor (beta chain) originates from a study of T cells after yellow fever vaccination. Study context: Preparation of fractions with low cell numbers was performed using SMART-Seq v4 Ultra Low Input.

The study, taken as a whole, reports: Relatively few clonotypes were ones that appeared in both CD4 and CD8 compartments.

Template-switching 5'RACE yielded the TCR cDNA; a universal primer site and UMIs were added in the process. TCRdb re-analysed the 5' RACE reads in MiXCR, keeping a single row per CDR3 protein. The table includes 450,000 to 650,000 distinct CDR3 sequences, roughly 14% detected once. Notes on this clonotype: Its antigen is unknown.

In germline, CDR1 is MNHEY, CDR2 SVGEGT. V was trimmed by 8 bases and J by 5 bases, leaving 17 bases between them. CDR3 size: 14 residues. The V call is TRBV6-2 or TRBV6-3, the J call TRBJ2-3; a weak D match, TRBD2 (5 bases). The sequence derives from a man aged 25-45 years who received the YFV17D yellow fever vaccine. This specimen was PBMCs, taken on the day of the yellow fever booster vaccination. The CDR3 spells CASARLPLEDTQYF. For the CDR3, the DNA is TGTGCCAGCGCTCGACTACCCCTTGAAGATACGCAGTATTTT.